Below are 24 T cell receptor beta chains sequenced from a single sample in a study of cytomegalovirus exposure and HLA in healthy donors. Profiling relied on immunoSEQ multiplex PCR, and the TCRdb table lists in-frame clones only, not all of them. The sample includes 150,000 to 200,000 clones, approximately 96% of them seen just once. Sequencing was carried out using PBMCs. The receptors derive from a woman under 30 in good health and CMV-seronegative.

J is TRBJ1-2 and V is TRBV10-3; D remains unclear. V dropped 2 bases and J dropped 0 bases, with 16 bases sitting between them. This CDR3 spans 17 amino acids. The germline gives CDR1 ENHRY, CDR2 SYGVKD. CDR3 coding DNA: TGTGCCATCAGTGAGAGAGGATCGGTGTCGGCTAACTATGGCTACACCTTC. Its translation: CAISERGSVSANYGYTF.

The chain links TRBV4-1 to TRBJ2-1; tentative D call: TRBD2 (7 bases). Germline V gene data show CDR1 as MGHRA and CDR2 as YSYEKL. V was trimmed by 1 base and J by 5 bases, leaving 12 bases between them. This CDR3 spans 15 amino acids. The CDR3: CASSQVKGGDNEQFF. The CDR3 DNA reads as TGCGCCAGCAGCCAAGTGAAAGGGGGGGACAATGAGCAGTTCTTC.

The chain has TRBV18 and TRBJ2-4; 12 nucleotides agree with TRBD1. The V segment lost 4 bases and the J segment 7 bases; nucleotides outside the gene matches: 2. The germline V gene has CDR1 KGHSH and CDR2 LQKENI. This CDR3 has 14 amino acids. The CDR3 sequence is CASSQGQGANIQYF. The CDR3 DNA sequence: TGTGCCAGCTCACAGGGACAGGGGGCTAACATTCAGTACTTC.

The chain uses TRBV9 and TRBJ2-2; 8 bases match TRBD2. Trimming took 1 base from V and 7 from J; bases not matched to a gene: 18. Germline CDR1 and CDR2: SGDLS and YYNGEE. This CDR3 region has 19 residues. The CDR3 nucleotides read TGTGCCAGCAGCGTATCTCCCCGGTCCTTCACGAGCGGGGGCGGGGAGCTGTTTTTT. This codes for CASSVSPRSFTSGGGELFF.

The chain employs TRBV9 and TRBJ2-5; 9 bases match TRBD2. The CDR3 totals 16 residues. V shed 0 bases and J 5 bases; nucleotides not matched to a gene: 8. The germline CDR1 and CDR2 sequences are SGDLS and YYNGEE. The CDR3 loop is CASSVGLAAVSETQYF. The CDR3 region has the DNA TGTGCCAGCAGCGTAGGACTAGCGGCCGTTTCGGAGACCCAGTACTTC.

The gene calls are TRBV7-3 and TRBJ2-2, with a weak D call TRBD2 (6 bases). From germline, CDR1 is SGHTA and CDR2 FQGTGA. V was trimmed by 6 bases and J by 3 bases, leaving 11 bases between them. This CDR3 is built from 14 residues. This CDR3 reads CASSGGTDTGELFF. As DNA, the CDR3 is TGTGCCAGCAGTGGCGGGACGGACACCGGGGAGCTGTTTTTT.

The chain joins TRBV7-3 to TRBJ2-7; 11 bases agree with TRBD2. Germline V gene sequence: CDR1 SGHTA, CDR2 FQGTGA. Trimming at V came to 2 bases and at J to 4 bases, leaving 4 bases not matched to a gene. CDR3 size: 15 residues. The CDR3 sequence is CASSLLAGGPYEQYF. In DNA, the CDR3 is TGTGCCAGCAGCTTATTAGCGGGGGGGCCTTACGAGCAGTACTTC.

The rearrangement links TRBV6-6 to TRBJ2-2; D gene unclear. V was shortened by 5 bases and J by 8 bases, with 6 bases between the two germline ends. This CDR3 is 11 amino acids long. In germline, CDR1 is MNHNY, CDR2 SVGAGI (reference sequence). The chain's CDR3 is CASSHQGELFF. CDR3 nucleotides: TGTGCCAGCAGTCATCAGGGGGAGCTGTTTTTT.

The chain links TRBV9 to TRBJ1-1; TRBD1 matches at 7 bases. The CDR3 contains 15 residues. Germline lookup yields CDR1 SGDLS and CDR2 YYNGEE. The V and J ends lost 4 bases and 1 base, in that order; junction bases with no gene match: 7. This chain's CDR3 is CASSPRQGQNTEAFF. CDR3 coding DNA: TGTGCCAGCAGCCCGAGACAGGGACAGAACACTGAAGCTTTCTTT.

V usage is TRBV10-3 and J usage is TRBJ1-5; D may be TRBD1 (5 bases). The CDR3 contains 13 residues. Germline CDR1 reads ENHRY; CDR2 reads SYGVKD. Trimming cost V 10 bases and J 0 bases, with 10 bases left between them. The CDR3 here is CATQGDSNQPQHF. As DNA, the CDR3 is TGTGCCACCCAGGGCGATAGCAATCAGCCCCAGCATTTT.

This chain uses TRBV29-1 with TRBJ2-3, with 9 bases fitting TRBD2. This CDR3 spans 15 amino acids. The V gene end was trimmed by 3 bases and the J gene end by 13 bases; junction bases not matched to a gene: 17. The germline CDR1 and CDR2 sequences are SQVTM and ANQGSEA. The CDR3 region is CSVDDSGGRFMRKYF. For the CDR3, the DNA is TGCAGCGTTGATGATAGCGGGGGAAGATTTATGAGAAAGTATTTT.

V and J are TRBV23-1 and TRBJ2-3; D is perhaps TRBD1 (6 bases). TRBV23-1 is classed as an ORF, of uncertain function. The CDR3 length is 14 residues. Trimming shortened V by 4 bases and J by 1 base, and 9 bases separated the two germline ends. As DNA, the CDR3 is TGCGCCAGCAGTCGGGGGCTGCGCACAGATACGCAGTATTTT. This gives the protein CASSRGLRTDTQYF.

Of note for this clone: The sample has other DNA sequences that encode this CDR3 too. The chain's CDR3 is CASSPGTGTYEQYF. The CDR3 nucleotides are TGTGCCAGCTCACCCGGGACAGGAACCTACGAGCAGTACTTC. This chain links TRBV18 with TRBJ2-7; 8 bases match TRBD1. V shed 3 bases, J shed 2 bases, and the junction held 3 bases outside the gene matches. Germline CDR1 and CDR2: KGHSH and LQKENI. The CDR3 has 14 residues. The whole variable domain, filled in from reference TRBV18 and TRBJ2-7, reads NAGVMQNPRHLVRRRGQEARLRCSPMKGHSHVYWYRQLPEEGLKFMVYLQKENIIDESGMPKERFSAEFPKEGPSILRIQQVVRGDSAAYFCASSPGTGTYEQYFGPGTRLTVT.

This chain connects TRBV6-5 to TRBJ2-7; D perhaps matches TRBD1 (6 bases). Trimming took 5 bases from V and 0 from J, leaving 11 bases between them. The V gene's germline CDR1 is MNHEY and CDR2 SVGAGI. This CDR3 spans 14 amino acids. This CDR3 reads CASSTPGHSYEQYF. As DNA, the CDR3 is TGTGCCAGCAGTACACCGGGACACTCCTACGAGCAGTACTTC.

The rearrangement uses TRBV9 and TRBJ2-7, with 9 bases matching TRBD1. CDR1 is SGDLS, CDR2 YYNGEE, per germline. CDR3 length equals 16 residues. V trimming: 0 bases; J trimming: 2 bases; junction bases outside the gene matches: 6. CDR3 amino acids: CASSVARTGATYEQYF. The DNA for the CDR3 is TGTGCCAGCAGCGTAGCTAGGACAGGGGCGACCTACGAGCAGTACTTC.

The J gene is TRBJ1-4, the V gene TRBV6-5; TRBD1 might be the D (5 bases). V shed 0 bases and J shed 7 bases, with 12 bases lying between them. The germline gives CDR1 MNHEY, CDR2 SVGAGI. The CDR3 is 15 residues long. The CDR3 region is CASSYSGGTGEKLFF. The CDR3 DNA sequence: TGTGCCAGCAGTTACTCGGGGGGTACGGGTGAAAAACTGTTTTTT.

This sequence joins TRBV14 and TRBJ2-3; tentatively, D is TRBD2 (7 bases). The CDR3 has 16 amino acids. The V gene's germline CDR1 is SGHDN and CDR2 FVKESK. The germline V and J ends were trimmed by 0 bases and 4 bases, with 14 bases remaining between them. The CDR3 DNA reads as TGTGCCAGCAGCCAAGATCTGGGGGGGGCCGCAGATACGCAGTATTTT. It yields the protein CASSQDLGGAADTQYF.

V and J are TRBV15 and TRBJ2-3; the match to TRBD2 covers 10 bases. Germline values: CDR1 LNHNV, CDR2 YYDKDF (reference sequence). The CDR3 contains 14 residues. V was pared by 9 bases and J by 2 bases, with 5 bases of the junction left unmatched. Here the CDR3 DNA reads TGTGCCACTGTAGCGGGGGGCCCCACAGATACGCAGTATTTT. It specifies CATVAGGPTDTQYF.

This clone has just one count. J is TRBJ2-1 and V is TRBV27; D is perhaps TRBD2 (6 bases). V was trimmed by 4 bases and J by 2 bases, leaving 6 bases between them. Germline loops: CDR1 MNHEY, CDR2 SMNVEV (reference sequence). The CDR3 has 13 residues. CDR3 bases: TGTGCCAGCAGTTGGGGGGCCTACAATGAGCAGTTCTTC. Translation gives CASSWGAYNEQFF.

The gene calls are TRBV7-8 and TRBJ1-1; D is possibly TRBD1 (5 bases). Germline V gene lookup returns CDR1 SGHVS and CDR2 FQNEAQ. CDR3 size: 14 residues. Trimming took off 0 bases at V and 3 bases at J, with 8 bases between the two ends. As DNA, the CDR3 is TGTGCCAGCAGCTTAGCCTGGGGGGACACTGAAGCTTTCTTT. As protein: CASSLAWGDTEAFF.

The rearrangement links TRBV5-4 to TRBJ2-1, with 8 bases fitting TRBD2. CDR1 and CDR2 (germline): SGHNT, YYREEE (reference sequence). The J segment lost 2 bases and the V segment lost 5 bases, leaving 3 bases of the junction unmatched. The CDR3 contains 14 residues. The CDR3 DNA sequence: TGTGCCAGCAGTTCGGGGGGGGCCTACAATGAGCAGTTCTTC. Protein: CASSSGGAYNEQFF.

V gene TRBV19 combines with J gene TRBJ1-2, with TRBD1 matching over 7 bases. The CDR3 covers 13 residues. Germline V gene data show CDR1 as LNHDA and CDR2 as SQIVND (reference sequence). V lost 3 bases to trimming and J lost 8 bases; unmatched junction nucleotides: 6. The CDR3 DNA is TGTGCCAGTAGTATGAGACAGGGTGGCGGCTACACCTTC. Amino acid sequence: CASSMRQGGGYTF.

The rearrangement links TRBV4-3 to TRBJ2-7; D might be TRBD1 (5 bases). This CDR3 contains 14 residues. Deletions cut 4 bases from V and 2 bases from J, with 12 bases between. Looked up from germline, CDR1 is LGHNA and CDR2 is YSLEER. Here the CDR3 reads CASSPGNLAYEQYF. The CDR3 coding sequence is TGCGCCAGCAGCCCAGGGAATCTTGCCTACGAGCAGTACTTC.

The rearrangement links TRBV7-9 to TRBJ2-2; 11 bases line up with TRBD2. Germline V gives CDR1 SEHNR, CDR2 FQNEAQ (reference sequence). The CDR3 sequence is 18 residues long. Trimming cost V 4 bases and J 1 base; bases outside gene matches: 8. CDR3 sequence: CASSYEPSGGKNTGELFF. CDR3 DNA sequence: TGTGCCAGCAGCTACGAGCCTAGCGGGGGGAAGAACACCGGGGAGCTGTTTTTT. Variable domain in full (rest from reference TRBV7-9 and TRBJ2-2): DTGVSQNPRHKITKRGQNVTFRCDPISEHNRLYWYRQTLGQGPEFLTYFQNEAQLEKSRLLSDRFSAERPKGSFSTLEIQRTEQGDSAMYLCASSYEPSGGKNTGELFFGEGSRLTVL.